This is a list of T cell receptor beta chains from one sample in a study of a mutant IDH1 vaccine in newly diagnosed glioma. Assay used: immunoSEQ multiplex PCR; TCRdb lists only in-frame clones, some missing. The sample comprises roughly 60,000 clones, under 90% of which are singletons, and roughly 3.6% rests with the top ten. Antigen specificity for these receptors is unknown. Sequenced material: PBMCs, taken from a glioma patient whose treatment included an IDH1 peptide vaccine. The receptors originated from a man aged 25-40 years with glioma. Each CDR3 is given with its conserved first and last residue. The D gene is left open where the match is weak. Clone size is given for some rows only: seen once, a few or many times, or a class if the clone is expanded.

j_call,d_call,v_call,clone_size,cdr3_nt,cdr3_aa
TRBJ2-1,TRBD2,TRBV15,few,TGTGCCACCAGCAGAGGAGCGGGGGGGCCACATGAGCAGTTCTTC,CATSRGAGGPHEQFF
TRBJ2-5,.,TRBV4-1,.,TGCGCCAGCAGCCAAGAGGGCAGGGAAGAGACCCAGTACTTC,CASSQEGREETQYF
TRBJ1-1,TRBD1,TRBV12-5,.,TGTGCTAGTGGTTTGGTACGCCTTATGAAGACAGGGGGTGAAAGGACTGAAGCTTTCTTT,CASGLVRLMKTGGERTEAFF
TRBJ2-7,TRBD1,TRBV5-4,.,TGTGCCAGCAGCTGGGGACAGGGTGTTTACGAGCAGTACTTC,CASSWGQGVYEQYF
TRBJ1-1,TRBD1,TRBV11-2,.,TGTGCCAGCAGCTTAGGTTATAGGGGGCAGAACACTGAAGCTTTCTTT,CASSLGYRGQNTEAFF
TRBJ2-7,TRBD1,TRBV28,few,TGTGCCAGCAGAGGGACAGGGGGGAACGAGCAGTACTTC,CASRGTGGNEQYF
TRBJ1-5,TRBD1,TRBV6-1,.,TGTGCCATCGGGACAGGGATCGGACAGCCCCAGCATTTT,CAIGTGIGQPQHF
TRBJ2-7,.,TRBV7-2,once,TGTGCCAGCAGCGCCCGGCACTCCTACGAGCAGTACTTC,CASSARHSYEQYF
TRBJ2-5,.,TRBV6-5,.,TGTGCCAGCAGTTACTACGTCGGAGAGACCCAGTACTTC,CASSYYVGETQYF
TRBJ2-7,.,TRBV2,.,TGTGCCAGCGGGTTTGGTCAGGGCGAGCAGTACTTC,CASGFGQGEQYF
TRBJ2-1,TRBD1,TRBV6-1,.,TGTGCCACCTTTAGGGGGCTGGAGCAGTTCTTC,CATFRGLEQFF
TRBJ2-3,.,TRBV7-2,.,TGTGCCAGCAGCTTAGACGGGAACACAGATACGCAGTATTTT,CASSLDGNTDTQYF
TRBJ1-1,.,TRBV19,.,TGTGCCAGTAAATTCTTTGTGGGCGAGGGCGGTGAAGCTTTCTTT,CASKFFVGEGGEAFF
TRBJ2-1,.,TRBV7-9,.,TGTGCCAGCAGCCAACCTATCCGGCGAACCGAAAAAAATGAGCAGTTCTTC,CASSQPIRRTEKNEQFF
TRBJ1-1,TRBD1,TRBV5-1,.,TGCGCCAGCAGCCCCGACAGGGTTTCCACTGAAGCTTTCTTT,CASSPDRVSTEAFF
TRBJ1-5,.,TRBV27,few,TGTGCCAGCAGTGGTAGGGGGTCGGAGCCCCAGCATTTT,CASSGRGSEPQHF
TRBJ2-3,.,TRBV7-9,.,TGTGCCAGCACCTGGGGAACAGATACGCAGTATTTT,CASTWGTDTQYF
TRBJ2-7,.,TRBV2,.,TGTGCCAGTTTCCTATCCCTAGCGTTCTCCTACGAGCAGTACTTC,CASFLSLAFSYEQYF
TRBJ2-1,TRBD2,TRBV14,.,TGTGCCAGCAGCCCACAACAAGCCATAGCGGGAGTAGTGAATGAGCAGTTCTTC,CASSPQQAIAGVVNEQFF
TRBJ2-1,TRBD2,TRBV11-3,once,TGTGCCAGCAGCCTCCTTGGGGGACTAGCGGACAATGAGCAGTTCTTC,CASSLLGGLADNEQFF
TRBJ1-2,TRBD1,TRBV5-4,.,TGTGCCAGCAGCTTGGAGGACAGGGGCGGTGGCTACACCTTC,CASSLEDRGGGYTF
TRBJ1-2,.,TRBV9,.,TGTGCCAGCAGCGACACCCTCTATGGCTACACCTTC,CASSDTLYGYTF
TRBJ2-3,.,TRBV4-1,.,TGCGCCAGCAGCCAAGGGCTAGCCCAAGCCACGCAGTATTTT,CASSQGLAQATQYF
TRBJ1-6,.,TRBV15,.,TGTGCCACCAGCAGAGATTACCCCGCAACTGGGTCACCCCTCCACTTT,CATSRDYPATGSPLHF
TRBJ1-6,.,TRBV7-2,.,TGTGCCAGCAGCTTAGGGAACAGGCGTTATAATTCACCCCTCCACTTT,CASSLGNRRYNSPLHF
TRBJ2-7,.,TRBV11-2,.,TGTGCCAGCAGCTTAGGTCCCCTACTCTACGAGCAGTACTTC,CASSLGPLLYEQYF
TRBJ1-4,TRBD1,TRBV2,.,TGTGCCAGCAGGGATGACAGGGGGCGAAAACTGTTTTTT,CASRDDRGRKLFF
TRBJ1-4,.,TRBV27,.,TGTGCCAGCAGTTTACAGGGGAATGAAAAACTGTTTTTT,CASSLQGNEKLFF
TRBJ2-6,TRBD2,TRBV15,.,TGTGCCACCAGCAGAGATCTGGGGGGGTCTGGGGCCAACGTCCTGACTTTC,CATSRDLGGSGANVLTF
TRBJ2-3,TRBD2,TRBV5-4,.,TGTGCCAGCAGCGGAGGACTAGCGGGAGTAAGAGATACGCAGTATTTT,CASSGGLAGVRDTQYF
TRBJ2-5,TRBD1,TRBV28,once,TGTGCCAGCAGTTTAGGGACAGGGAAAGAGACCCAGTACTTC,CASSLGTGKETQYF
TRBJ1-2,TRBD1,TRBV2,.,TGTGCCAGCAATATCTTCCGACAGGGGGATAATGGCTACACCTTC,CASNIFRQGDNGYTF
TRBJ2-7,.,TRBV27,.,TGTGCCAGCAGTTTATTGGACCCTCCAGTGCAGTACTTC,CASSLLDPPVQYF
TRBJ1-1,.,TRBV9,.,TGTGCCAGCAGCCCGGACTCCGGGGCAGGCAAAGCTTTCTTT,CASSPDSGAGKAFF
TRBJ1-1,.,TRBV25-1,.,TGTTCCATGGGGAGGCACACTGAAGCTTTCTTT,CSMGRHTEAFF